This T cell receptor (beta chain) was retrieved from a study of T cell changes during pregnancy in multiple sclerosis. Trimming took 5 bases from V and 0 from J, leaving 17 bases between them. This CDR3 has 16 residues. CDR1 and CDR2 (germline): SGHDT, YYEEEE. Libraries were prepared by immunoSEQ multiplex PCR; TCRdb keeps only in-frame clonotypes and omits some of them. Among about 62,000 clones listed, 80% to 90% were seen once. The clonotype originates from a female donor with multiple sclerosis, enrolled in a pregnancy study. This specimen was peripheral blood, taken in the first trimester of pregnancy. The rearrangement links TRBV5-6 to TRBJ1-2, with D unclear. In nucleotides, the CDR3 is TGTGCCAGCAGGGGCGCCGGTTTTTGGTCTAACTATGGCTACACCTTC. Translation: CASRGAGFWSNYGYTF.